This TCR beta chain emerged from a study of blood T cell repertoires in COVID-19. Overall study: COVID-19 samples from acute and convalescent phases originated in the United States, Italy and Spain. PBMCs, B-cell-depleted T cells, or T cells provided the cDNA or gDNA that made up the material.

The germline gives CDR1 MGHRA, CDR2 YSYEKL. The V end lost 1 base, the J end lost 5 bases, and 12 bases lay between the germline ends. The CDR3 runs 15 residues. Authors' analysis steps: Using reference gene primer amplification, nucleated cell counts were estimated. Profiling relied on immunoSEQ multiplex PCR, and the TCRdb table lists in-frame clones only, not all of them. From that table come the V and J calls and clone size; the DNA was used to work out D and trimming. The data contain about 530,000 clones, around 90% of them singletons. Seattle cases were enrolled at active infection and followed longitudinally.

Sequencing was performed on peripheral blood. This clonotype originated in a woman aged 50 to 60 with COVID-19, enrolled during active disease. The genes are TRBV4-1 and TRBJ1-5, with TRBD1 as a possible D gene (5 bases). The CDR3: CASSQGGIKDQPQHF. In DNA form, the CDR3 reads TGCGCCAGCAGCCAAGGGGGCATTAAGGATCAGCCCCAGCATTTT.